The 9 T cell receptor beta chains below all came from one sample that was sequenced in a study of T cells in Graves' hyperthyroidism and ophthalmopathy. RNA transcripts yielded amplified TCR beta CDR3 regions. An initial round of RT-PCR targeting the TCR CDR3 relied on the HTBI primer set. MiXCR, applied by TCRdb to the multiplex PCR reads, yields one record per CDR3 protein. The sample carries over 450,000 distinct CDR3 sequences, over 13% recorded once. Sequences were obtained from blood. All receptors derive from a woman under 30 with Graves' hyperthyroidism.

This clonotype has at least ten counts. This chain links TRBV6-2 or TRBV6-3 with TRBJ1-3, with a weak D call TRBD1 (5 bases). The V and J ends lost 0 bases and 4 bases respectively, with 10 bases between them. CDR3 length equals 15 residues. Germline V gene data show CDR1 as MNHEY and CDR2 as SVGEGT. The CDR3 DNA follows: TGTGCCAGCAGTTACTCGACAGTTGGGGGAAACACCATATATTTT. It translates to CASSYSTVGGNTIYF.

V is TRBV20-1 and J is TRBJ2-1, with 14 nucleotides matching TRBD2. This CDR3 is 16 amino acids long. Trimming at V came to 3 bases and at J to 2 bases, leaving 3 bases not matched to a gene. CDR1 and CDR2 (germline): DFQATT, SNEGSKA (reference sequence). The CDR3, as DNA: TGCAGTGCTAGTCCGACTAGCGGGAGGGCCTACAATGAGCAGTTCTTC. This translates into CSASPTSGRAYNEQFF.

This clonotype was seen many times. The V and J genes are TRBV10-3 and TRBJ2-1, with TRBD2 identical over 11 bases. Per germline, CDR1 ENHRY and CDR2 SYGVKD. J was trimmed by 8 bases and V by 6 bases; bases with no gene match: 9. This CDR3 has 15 residues. For the CDR3, the DNA is TGTGCCATCAGGGGGACTAGCGGTTATATGGATGAGCAGTTCTTC. Its translation is CAIRGTSGYMDEQFF.

This clonotype was seen ten or more times. The chain carries TRBV3-1 and TRBJ2-7, with 11 bases matching TRBD1. The V gene's germline CDR1 is LGHDT and CDR2 YNNKEL (reference sequence). This CDR3 is 17 amino acids long. The V gene end was trimmed by 5 bases and the J gene end by 6 bases; junction bases not matched to a gene: 15. In DNA, the CDR3 is TGTGCCAGCAGCACTCGGACAGGGGGCGGAAGGGCTCTCGAGCAGTACTTC. This translates into CASSTRTGGGRALEQYF.

This clonotype was recorded many times. V gene TRBV20-1 combines with J gene TRBJ2-1; a weak D match, TRBD2 (5 bases). The germline CDR1 and CDR2 sequences are DFQATT and SNEGSKA (reference sequence). V shed 7 bases and J shed 0 bases, with 7 bases lying between them. The CDR3 runs to 12 residues. The CDR3: CSERNSYNEQFF. The CDR3 DNA is TGCAGTGAGCGGAACTCCTACAATGAGCAGTTCTTC.

V gene TRBV18 combines with J gene TRBJ2-3; no firm D call. Per the germline V gene, CDR1 is KGHSH and CDR2 is LQKENI. V shed 3 bases and J shed 2 bases, with 6 bases lying between them. The CDR3 is made up of 13 amino acids. The CDR3: CASSPAITDTQYF. The CDR3, as DNA: TGTGCCAGCTCACCGGCTATCACAGATACGCAGTATTTT.

The sample holds one count of this clonotype. The CDR3 sequence is CASSFGTPVSYEQYV. The CDR3 nucleotides read TGCGCCAGCAGCTTCGGGACCCCCGTAAGCTACGAGCAGTACGTC. The V call is TRBV5-1, the J call TRBJ2-7, with D perhaps given as TRBD1 or TRBD2 (5 bases each). Between the trimmed V and J ends, which lost 2 bases and 3 bases, there was a span of 15 bases. This CDR3 contains 15 residues. CDR1 and CDR2 from the germline V gene are SGHRS and YFSETQ.

This clonotype was detected many times. This chain uses TRBV11-2 with TRBJ2-3; D perhaps matches TRBD2 (5 bases). V was trimmed by 5 bases and J by 4 bases, leaving 25 bases between them. CDR1 SGHAT and CDR2 FQNNGV come from the germline V gene. CDR3 length equals 18 residues. For the CDR3, the DNA is TGTGCCAGCAGCCCAGCCCTTCTCAAAGCGGCGAACTCAGATACGCAGTATTTT. It yields the protein CASSPALLKAANSDTQYF. Variable domain in full (rest from reference TRBV11-2 and TRBJ2-3): EAGVAQSPRYKIIEKRQSVAFWCNPISGHATLYWYQQILGQGPKLLIQFQNNGVVDDSQLPKDRFSAERLKGVDSTLKIQPAKLEDSAVYLCASSPALLKAANSDTQYFGPGTRLTVL.

This clonotype was recorded at least ten times. The genes are TRBV5-1 and TRBJ1-1; 10 bases align to TRBD1. Unmatched junction bases numbered 7, after V lost 4 bases and J lost 1 base. The CDR3 totals 16 residues. Germline CDR1 SGHRS, CDR2 YFSETQ. CDR3 DNA: TGCGCCAGCAGCCTGAGGGACAGGGGAAGGAACACTGAAGCTTTCTTT. Its protein product is CASSLRDRGRNTEAFF.